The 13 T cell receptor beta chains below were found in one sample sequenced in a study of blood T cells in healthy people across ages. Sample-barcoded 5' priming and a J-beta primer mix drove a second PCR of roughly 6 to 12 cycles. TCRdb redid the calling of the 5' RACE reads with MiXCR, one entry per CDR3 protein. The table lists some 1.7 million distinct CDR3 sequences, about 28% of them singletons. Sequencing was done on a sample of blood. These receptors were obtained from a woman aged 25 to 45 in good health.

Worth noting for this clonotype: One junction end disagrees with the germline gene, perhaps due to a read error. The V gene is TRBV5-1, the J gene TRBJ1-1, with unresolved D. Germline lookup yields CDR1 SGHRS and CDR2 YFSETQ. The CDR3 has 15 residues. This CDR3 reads CAGSLVKAANTEAFF. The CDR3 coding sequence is TGCGCCGGCAGCTTGGTAAAGGCCGCGAACACTGAAGCTTTCTTT. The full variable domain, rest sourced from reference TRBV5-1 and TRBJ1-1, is KAGVTQTPRYLIKTRGQQVTLSCSPISGHRSVSWYQQTPGQGLQFLFEYFSETQRNKGNFPGRFSGRQFSNSRSEMNVSTLELGDSALYLCAGSLVKAANTEAFFGQGTRLTVV.

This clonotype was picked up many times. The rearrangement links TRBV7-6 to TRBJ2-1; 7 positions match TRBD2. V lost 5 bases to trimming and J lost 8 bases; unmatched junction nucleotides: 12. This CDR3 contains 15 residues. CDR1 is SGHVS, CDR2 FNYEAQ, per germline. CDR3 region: CASSQETSLAYEQFF. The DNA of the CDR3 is TGTGCCAGCAGCCAAGAGACTAGCTTGGCCTATGAGCAGTTCTTC.

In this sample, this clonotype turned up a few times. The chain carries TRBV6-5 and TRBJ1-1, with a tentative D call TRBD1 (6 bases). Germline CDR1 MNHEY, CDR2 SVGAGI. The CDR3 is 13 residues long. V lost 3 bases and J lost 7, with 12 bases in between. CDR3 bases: TGTGCCAGCAGTTATTCAGGGGATATTGAAGCTTTCTTT. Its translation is CASSYSGDIEAFF.

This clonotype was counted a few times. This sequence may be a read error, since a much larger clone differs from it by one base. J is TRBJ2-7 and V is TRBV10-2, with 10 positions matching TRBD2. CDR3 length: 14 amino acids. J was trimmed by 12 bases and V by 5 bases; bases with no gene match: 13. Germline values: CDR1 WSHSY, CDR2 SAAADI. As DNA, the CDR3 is TGCGCCAGCAGTAATCCTAGCGGGGGTGAGACCCGGTACTTC. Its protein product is CASSNPSGGETRYF.

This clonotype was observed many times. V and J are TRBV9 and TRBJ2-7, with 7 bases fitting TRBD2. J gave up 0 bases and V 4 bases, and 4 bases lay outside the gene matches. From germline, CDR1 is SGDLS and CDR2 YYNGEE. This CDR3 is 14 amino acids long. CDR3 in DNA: TGTGCCAGCAGCCCGCCGGGGGGCTCCTACGAGCAGTACTTC. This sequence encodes CASSPPGGSYEQYF. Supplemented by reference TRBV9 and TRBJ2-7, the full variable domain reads DSGVTQTPKHLITATGQRVTLRCSPRSGDLSVYWYQQSLDQGLQFLIQYYNGEERAKGNILERFSAQQFPDLHSELNLSSLELGDSALYFCASSPPGGSYEQYFGPGTRLTVT.

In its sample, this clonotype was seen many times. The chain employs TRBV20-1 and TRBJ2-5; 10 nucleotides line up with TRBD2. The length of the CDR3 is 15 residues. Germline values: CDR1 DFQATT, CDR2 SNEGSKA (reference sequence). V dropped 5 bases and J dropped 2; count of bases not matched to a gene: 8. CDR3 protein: CSALSGLAIQETQYF. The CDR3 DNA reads TGCAGTGCTCTCTCGGGACTAGCGATACAAGAGACCCAGTACTTC.

The CDR3 sequence is CASRSGGQGLNEQFF. DNA for the CDR3: TGTGCCAGCAGGTCGGGGGGGCAAGGTCTCAATGAGCAGTTCTTC. This chain uses TRBV2 with TRBJ2-1; 8 bases are shared with TRBD2. V lost 6 bases and J lost 6; bases outside the gene matches: 10. This CDR3 has 15 amino acids. Germline V CDR1 and CDR2: SNHLY, FYNNEI.

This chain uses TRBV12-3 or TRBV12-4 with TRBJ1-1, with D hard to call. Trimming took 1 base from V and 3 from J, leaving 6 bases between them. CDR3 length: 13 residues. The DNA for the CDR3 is TGTGCCAGCAGTTTAGAGTGGGACACTGAAGCTTTCTTT. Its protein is CASSLEWDTEAFF.

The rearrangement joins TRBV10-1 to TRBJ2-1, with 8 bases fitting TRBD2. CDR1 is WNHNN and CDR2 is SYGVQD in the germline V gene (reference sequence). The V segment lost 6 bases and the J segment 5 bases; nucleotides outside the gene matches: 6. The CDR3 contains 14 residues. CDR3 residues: CASRGLASDNEQFF. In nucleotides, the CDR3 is TGCGCCAGCAGAGGACTAGCTTCCGACAATGAGCAGTTCTTC.

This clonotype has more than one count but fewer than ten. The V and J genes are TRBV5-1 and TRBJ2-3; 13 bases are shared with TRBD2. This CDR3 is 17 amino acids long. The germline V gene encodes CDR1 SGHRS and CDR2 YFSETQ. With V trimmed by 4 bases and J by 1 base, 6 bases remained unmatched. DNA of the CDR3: TGCGCCAGCAGCACCCTGACTAGCGGGGGGCGCACAGATACGCAGTATTTT. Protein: CASSTLTSGGRTDTQYF.

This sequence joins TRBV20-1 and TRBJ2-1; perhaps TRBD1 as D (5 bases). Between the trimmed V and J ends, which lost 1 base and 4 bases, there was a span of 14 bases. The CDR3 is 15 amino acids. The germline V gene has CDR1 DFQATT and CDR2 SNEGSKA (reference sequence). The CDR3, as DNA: TGCAGTGCTAGAGCGGGCACTGGGGCTTACAATGAGCAGTTCTTC. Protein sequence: CSARAGTGAYNEQFF.

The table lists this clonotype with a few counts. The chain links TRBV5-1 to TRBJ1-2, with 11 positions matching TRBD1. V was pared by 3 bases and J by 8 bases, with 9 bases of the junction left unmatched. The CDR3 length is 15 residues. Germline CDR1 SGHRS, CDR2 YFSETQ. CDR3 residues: CASSSDRGQWKGYTF. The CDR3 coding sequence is TGCGCCAGCAGCTCGGACAGGGGGCAGTGGAAAGGCTACACCTTC.

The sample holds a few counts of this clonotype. The CDR3 nucleotides are TGTGCCTGGAGCAGGGACAGGGGCGAAAAACTGTTTTTT. Translating it yields CAWSRDRGEKLFF. This chain uses TRBV30 with TRBJ1-4, with 10 bases fitting TRBD1. This CDR3 has 13 residues. Germline V gives CDR1 GTSNPN, CDR2 SVGIG (reference sequence). Losses at the gene ends were 3 bases for V and 8 bases for J; bases not matched to a gene: 3. The complete variable domain, with remaining parts taken from reference TRBV30 and TRBJ1-4, reads SQTIHQWPATLVQPVGSPLSLECTVEGTSNPNLYWYRQAAGRGLQLLFYSVGIGQISSEVPQNLSASRPQDRQFILSSKKLLLSDSGFYLCAWSRDRGEKLFFGSGTQLSVL.